Listed here are 26 T cell receptor beta chains from one sample, sequenced in a study of T cells in Graves' hyperthyroidism and ophthalmopathy (dated by TCRdb to the late 2010s). The library relied on multiplex PCR. Sequencing instrument: Illumina HiSeq 2000. Amplification of TCR beta CDR3 regions was carried out from RNA transcripts. A first-round RT-PCR of the TCR CDR3 used the HTBI primer set with the Qiagen OneStep RT-PCR kit. TCRdb reprocessed the public reads (quality trimming at Q25 with fastp, clone calling with MiXCR) and kept in-frame beta chains. For every CDR3 protein sequence, its rows merge into one entry that carries the most common genes and DNA. Within this sample are about 370,000 distinct CDR3 sequences, with roughly 15% of them counted one time only. Roughly 19% of the sample is held by the ten biggest clonotypes. Sequenced material: blood. The receptors shown here come from a woman aged 55-69 years with Graves' ophthalmopathy.

This clonotype has a count of ten or more. The genes are TRBV6-5 and TRBJ2-7; TRBD2 matches 9 bases. The CDR3 consists of 16 residues. V lost 0 bases, J lost 6 bases, and 9 bases stayed unmatched. Germline assignment: CDR1 MNHEY and CDR2 SVGAGI. CDR3 residues: CASSYSPPSGTREQYF. The CDR3 DNA follows: TGTGCCAGCAGTTACTCTCCCCCTAGCGGGACACGCGAGCAGTACTTC.

This clonotype was recorded at least ten times. V usage is TRBV28 and J usage is TRBJ2-4; 7 bases are shared with TRBD1. V was clipped by 5 bases and J by 0 bases; unmatched bases: 4. The CDR3 loop spans 15 amino acids. Looked up from germline, CDR1 is MDHEN and CDR2 is SYDVKM. DNA for the CDR3: TGTGCCAGCAGTGGCCAGGGGGTAGCCAAAAACATTCAGTACTTC. Protein: CASSGQGVAKNIQYF.

This clonotype has a handful of counts. The chain combines TRBV4-1 with TRBJ2-7, with 11 bases fitting TRBD2. The V gene's germline CDR1 is MGHRA and CDR2 YSYEKL. The CDR3 contains 16 residues. Germline trimming cut 2 bases from V and 6 bases from J; bases unmatched to any gene: 9. The CDR3 DNA follows: TGCGCCAGCAGCCAAAACTTAGCGGGAGGGTCTAGCGAGCAGTACTTC. Protein: CASSQNLAGGSSEQYF.

This clonotype was observed a handful of times. The chain uses TRBV3-1 and TRBJ2-7; weak D call: TRBD2 (5 bases). The CDR3 runs to 15 residues. Trimming pared 2 bases from V and 0 bases from J, leaving 11 bases between. CDR1 is LGHDT and CDR2 is YNNKEL in the germline V gene (reference sequence). This CDR3 reads CASSQSQDSSYEQYF. The CDR3 DNA reads as TGTGCCAGCAGCCAATCCCAGGACTCCTCCTACGAGCAGTACTTC.

There are many counts of this clonotype. The chain links TRBV10-3 to TRBJ1-3; 11 bases are a match to TRBD1. Germline loops: CDR1 ENHRY, CDR2 SYGVKD. V lost 5 bases and J lost 4; bases outside the gene matches: 7. The CDR3 is 16 amino acids. The CDR3 DNA sequence: TGTGCCATCAGTATGGGACAGGGGGTCCCCGGAAACACCATATATTTT. It translates to CAISMGQGVPGNTIYF.

This clonotype was counted a few times. The chain combines TRBV25-1 with TRBJ2-1; D gene ambiguous. V lost 3 bases to trimming and J lost 0 bases, with 6 bases between them. Germline CDR1 is MGHDK and CDR2 is SYGVNS. This CDR3 spans 14 amino acids. The CDR3 DNA reads TGTGCCAGCAGTGACCCTTACTCCTACAATGAGCAGTTCTTC. Protein: CASSDPYSYNEQFF.

This clonotype occurred many times. The rearrangement links TRBV5-1 to TRBJ2-1, with D possibly being TRBD2 (7 bases). The CDR3 consists of 15 residues. The germline V and J ends were trimmed by 3 bases and 8 bases, with 18 bases remaining between them. CDR1 and CDR2 from the germline V gene are SGHRS and YFSETQ. The CDR3, as DNA: TGCGCCAGCAGCTCCGGGGGGCTAGCGCGGGATGAGCAGTTCTTC. It yields the protein CASSSGGLARDEQFF.

This clonotype was observed at least ten times. V gene TRBV6-5 combines with J gene TRBJ1-2; no clear D gene. This CDR3 comprises 15 residues. V was cut by 0 bases and J by 3 bases, with 11 bases left in between. Germline V CDR1 and CDR2: MNHEY, SVGAGI. CDR3 amino acids: CASSYSGLRDYGYTF. The CDR3 region has the DNA TGTGCCAGCAGTTACTCAGGGCTACGGGACTATGGCTACACCTTC.

The gene calls are TRBV24-1 and TRBJ2-3, with D perhaps given as TRBD1 or TRBD2 (6 bases each). Trimming shortened V by 9 bases and J by 5 bases, and 14 bases separated the two germline ends. The CDR3 sequence is 13 residues long. Germline CDR1 KGHDR, CDR2 SFDVKD. CDR3 protein: CATAEGGGDTQYF. CDR3 DNA sequence: TGTGCCACCGCGGAGGGGGGCGGAGATACGCAGTATTTT.

This clonotype has a handful of counts. The chain combines TRBV5-5 with TRBJ1-1; a weak D match, TRBD1 (5 bases). Germline V gene lookup returns CDR1 SGHKS and CDR2 YYEKEE (reference sequence). This CDR3 region has 15 residues. V was shortened by 0 bases and J by 7 bases, with 16 bases between the two germline ends. The CDR3 is CASSLAGYSFGEAFF. CDR3 nucleotide sequence: TGTGCCAGCAGCTTGGCAGGGTACAGCTTTGGTGAAGCTTTCTTT.

There are many counts of this clonotype. The chain uses TRBV4-2 and TRBJ1-1, with 10 nucleotides matching TRBD1. Germline loops: CDR1 LGHNA, CDR2 YNFKEQ. J was trimmed by 4 bases and V by 2 bases; bases with no gene match: 10. The CDR3 runs 17 residues. The CDR3 DNA reads as TGTGCCAGCAGCCAACTGACGGGGACAGGGGAAGGCACTGAAGCTTTCTTT. It is translated as CASSQLTGTGEGTEAFF.

There are many counts of this clonotype. The chain uses TRBV2 and TRBJ2-5, with TRBD2 matching 9 bases. The CDR3 consists of 14 residues. Germline V gene data show CDR1 as SNHLY and CDR2 as FYNNEI. With V trimmed by 6 bases and J by 5 bases, 7 bases remained unmatched. This CDR3 is CASRAGTSTETQYF. The CDR3 DNA sequence: TGTGCCAGCAGAGCCGGGACTAGCACGGAGACCCAGTACTTC.

This clonotype was recorded many times. The chain is built from TRBV3-1 and TRBJ1-2; the D gene is possibly TRBD1 (5 bases). The germline V and J ends were trimmed by 3 bases and 12 bases, with 17 bases remaining between them. Germline CDR1 LGHDT, CDR2 YNNKEL (reference sequence). The CDR3 is 13 amino acids. Written as DNA, the CDR3 is TGTGCCAGCAGCCATTATCCGGGACCCACTCACACCTTC. Translated: CASSHYPGPTHTF.

This clonotype was picked up a small number of times. A much larger clonotype is one base distant, so this may be a read error. The chain links TRBV12-3 or TRBV12-4 to TRBJ2-5; the match to TRBD1 covers 7 bases. This CDR3 contains 13 residues. The CDR3 bases are TGTGCCAACAGTTTACAGGGGCGGATGACCCAGTACTTC. It is translated as CANSLQGRMTQYF.

This clonotype was counted at least ten times. The genes are TRBV5-8 and TRBJ2-5, with TRBD1 matching 8 bases. Looked up from germline, CDR1 is SGHTS and CDR2 is YDEGEE. CDR3 size: 15 residues. The trim removed 4 bases at V and 2 bases at J, leaving 7 bases unmatched. As DNA, the CDR3 is TGTGCCAGCAGCCCTTATCGGACAGGGCAAGAGACCCAGTACTTC. This gives the protein CASSPYRTGQETQYF.

This clonotype has ten or more counts. V is TRBV3-1 and J is TRBJ1-4, with D hard to call. CDR3 length: 13 amino acids. The V gene lost 4 bases and the J gene lost 8 bases, with 11 bases spanning the gap. The germline gives CDR1 LGHDT, CDR2 YNNKEL (reference sequence). The CDR3 protein is CASSPKISEKLFF. In DNA, the CDR3 is TGTGCCAGCAGCCCAAAGATATCGGAAAAACTGTTTTTT.

This clonotype was recorded at least ten times. This chain connects TRBV20-1 to TRBJ2-3, with no clear D. The germline V gene encodes CDR1 DFQATT and CDR2 SNEGSKA (reference sequence). The CDR3 contains 16 residues. V was cut by 3 bases and J by 0 bases, with 16 bases left in between. The CDR3 spells CSASPLTEASTDTQYF. CDR3 sequence (DNA): TGCAGTGCTAGTCCTCTCACGGAAGCTAGCACAGATACGCAGTATTTT.

This clonotype was observed at least ten times. The chain combines TRBV5-1 with TRBJ2-3, with 7 bases that match TRBD1. This CDR3 comprises 12 residues. CDR1 is SGHRS and CDR2 is YFSETQ in the germline V gene. With V trimmed by 3 bases and J by 6 bases, 1 base remained unmatched. CDR3 DNA: TGCGCCAGCAGCTCGGGACAGGATACGCAGTATTTT. Translating gives CASSSGQDTQYF.

This clonotype was seen repeatedly, ten times or more. The chain has TRBV7-9 and TRBJ2-5; D not resolved. The germline V gene encodes CDR1 SEHNR and CDR2 FQNEAQ (reference sequence). The germline V and J ends were trimmed by 0 bases and 7 bases, with 6 bases remaining between them. The CDR3 totals 12 residues. The CDR3 DNA follows: TGTGCCAGCAGCTTAGCCCCAGGGACCCAGTACTTC. Protein product: CASSLAPGTQYF.

The chain recombines TRBV24-1 with TRBJ2-5; tentative D call: TRBD1 (6 bases). The ends were cut back, 7 bases at V and 5 bases at J, with 19 bases in the middle. The CDR3 has 15 residues. Germline CDR1 and CDR2: KGHDR and SFDVKD. The DNA for the CDR3 is TGTGCCACCAGCCTTACAACAGGGCCAGGGGAGACCCAGTACTTC. This gives the protein CATSLTTGPGETQYF.

This chain uses TRBV6-2 or TRBV6-3 with TRBJ2-1, with TRBD1 matching 8 bases. In germline, CDR1 is MNHEY, CDR2 SVGEGT. This CDR3 comprises 16 residues. The trim removed 4 bases at V and 2 bases at J, leaving 7 bases unmatched. The CDR3 coding sequence is TGTGCCAGCAGTTCGACCGGGACAGGCCCCTACAATGAGCAGTTCTTC. Protein sequence: CASSSTGTGPYNEQFF.

This clonotype was seen many times. V gene TRBV20-1 combines with J gene TRBJ2-7; D is possibly TRBD1 or TRBD2 (5 bases each). The V gene's germline CDR1 is DFQATT and CDR2 SNEGSKA (reference sequence). Trimming shortened V by 2 bases and J by 1 base, and 12 bases separated the two germline ends. The CDR3 consists of 14 residues. CDR3 in DNA: TGCAGTGCTAGAACGGGGCCCCAATCCTACGAGCAGTACTTC. Translation gives CSARTGPQSYEQYF.

The chain joins TRBV20-1 to TRBJ2-2, with 10 positions matching TRBD1. V was clipped by 5 bases and J by 1 base; unmatched bases: 1. CDR1 is DFQATT, CDR2 SNEGSKA, per germline (reference sequence). This CDR3 is built from 14 residues. Here the CDR3 reads CSAGDRGNTGELFF. For the CDR3, the DNA is TGCAGTGCTGGGGACAGGGGGAACACCGGGGAGCTGTTTTTT.

This clonotype was counted ten times or more. The rearrangement uses TRBV11-2 and TRBJ2-1; no reliable D call. Deletions cut 4 bases from V and 11 bases from J, with 12 bases between. CDR1 is SGHAT and CDR2 is FQNNGV in the germline V gene. This CDR3 spans 12 amino acids. CDR3 residues: CASSSRLRQQFF. In DNA form, the CDR3 reads TGTGCCAGCAGCTCACGGCTCCGCCAGCAGTTCTTC.

Ten or more counts support this clonotype. The rearrangement uses TRBV29-1 and TRBJ1-1, with D tentatively TRBD1 (5 bases). CDR3 length equals 13 residues. Trimming took off 4 bases at V and 1 base at J, with 10 bases between the two ends. Germline CDR1 is SQVTM and CDR2 is ANQGSEA. The CDR3 coding sequence is TGCAGCGTTGTCCGGGGGGGGAACACTGAAGCTTTCTTT. It yields the protein CSVVRGGNTEAFF.

There are a few counts of this clonotype. The V call is TRBV12-3 or TRBV12-4, the J call TRBJ2-1; D unresolved. CDR3 length: 15 residues. V was shortened by 3 bases and J by 6 bases, with 15 bases between the two germline ends. CDR3 coding DNA: TGTGCCAGCAGTTTGATCGGAGTGGGCTTCAATGAGCAGTTCTTC. It encodes CASSLIGVGFNEQFF.